The source of this T cell receptor (beta chain) is a study of T cell responses to AZD1222 COVID-19 vaccine (dated by TCRdb to the early 2020s). With respect to the entire study: A total of about 230 trial participants underwent TCR sequencing, of whom around 200 received two doses of AZD1222 and around 26 received two doses of the MenACWY control vaccine. Trial participants were enrolled into age subgroups of 18-55, 56-69 and 70-plus years, which contained 148, 28 and 57 TCR-sequenced participants, respectively.

The CDR3 regions of human TCRbeta chains were analyzed by immunosequencing. The original pipeline was this. TCRs in the repertoires were compared against a reference library of SARS-CoV-2-specific TCRs that had been generated with the MIRA antigen-specificity platform. Breadth was defined as the fraction of unique TCRs that were SARS-CoV-2-associated, and depth was defined as the fraction of total T cells that were SARS-CoV-2-associated. Using the MIRA data, each spike-specific TCR was assigned both to the spike region to which the TCR was reactive and to a CD4 or CD8 class. Log10-transformed breadth and depth values were compared by one-way ANOVA with Sidak's multiple comparisons tests. Not all clones reach the TCRdb copy of this immuneACCESS table, which keeps in-frame sequences only. Checked studies attribute under half of the gap to unresolved V genes and leave the rest unexplained. V, J and clone size are taken as reported in that table, and D and trimming were inferred from the DNA itself. This sample is represented by 25,000 or so clones; more than 75% of them were singletons. More than 30% of the sample belongs to the ten largest clones.

General findings and caveats noted by the study authors: Reportedly, almost half of the unique spike-specific TCRs recognized epitopes lying outside the regions that are mutated in the B.1.351 and B.1.1.7 variants. Because no day 14 peak-response samples were available, repertoires were characterized only after the peak T cell response. Spike-specific TCR breadth and depth rose significantly after two AZD1222 doses compared with day 0 and with MenACWY recipients. Conclusions about previously exposed vaccinees are limited because only a handful of AZD1222 recipients were SARS-CoV-2 seropositive at baseline. CD4 TCRs associated with the vaccine covered the entire spike protein, and the dominant responses were in regions 160-218 and 743-854. The 56-69-year group was small, and its depth increase did not reach significance, likely because of low power. Most participants were white British and females outnumbered males, and the authors suggested that clonal diversity may have been underestimated.

A remark on this clone: Its antigen remains undetermined. Base qualities are not at hand, and no much larger clone is one base apart.

The sample's time point label, decoded: about 28 days (+/-7) after the second vaccine dose. AZD1222 recipients given second doses at about 4 weeks or at about 12 weeks were pooled, since spike-specific TCR depth and breadth were not found to differ between the two schedules. Samples from vaccinated people were obtained from the UK trials COV001 and COV002, which included a single-blind randomized controlled phase 2/3 trial of AZD1222 (ChAdOx1 nCoV-19) in healthy adults. For TCRbeta chain sequencing, PBMC samples from trial participants were taken at day 0 and at day 28 after the second dose. Inclusive of the bounding cysteine and phenylalanine, the CDR3 is 13 residues long. Only the CDR3 portion is preserved as DNA: 39 bases, with reading frame beginning at the first base. The germline V gene sets CDR1 to MNHEY and CDR2 to SVGEGT. Trimming takes 5 bases from V and 6 bases from J, and the germline ends sit 10 bases apart.

Sequencing was performed on peripheral blood, taken 28 days after the second AZD1222 dose. The TCR originated in an adult who received the AZD1222 COVID-19 vaccine. Recombination linked TRBV6-2 or TRBV6-3 to TRBJ2-2; the D gene is unclear. The DNA is as follows: TGTGCCAGCAGTACAGTCTCGGCCGGGGAGCTGTTTTTT. This encodes CASSTVSAGELFF.